This TCR beta chain was obtained from a study of human T cells and chemical hapten exposure. Turning to the study itself: Patients got weekly scalp diphenylcyclopropenone doses over the approximately 24-week study. Small pooled library volume differences mainly caused per-sample TCR yield variation.

Germline V gives CDR1 MDHEN, CDR2 SYDVKM. The trim removed 8 bases at V and 4 bases at J, leaving 3 bases unmatched. The CDR3 covers 13 residues. This clonotype was recorded a few times. Time point in this sample: patch test 2, 6 weeks after DPC sensitization. Sample treatment: therapeutic diphenylcyclopropenone sensitization with weekly scalp DPC. MiXCR was run by TCRdb on the RACE reads, yielding one entry per CDR3 protein. The sample lists fewer than 100,000 distinct CDR3 sequences, about 9.3% occurring once. Sequences were derived from whole blood, sampled in connection with sensitization to the hapten diphenylcyclopropenone (DPC). V and J are TRBV28 and TRBJ2-7, with 12 nucleotides matching TRBD1. The clonotype originates from a woman aged 40 to 49 with alopecia areata. Some clones in this sample may be carry-over from other donors' samples. DNA for the CDR3: TGTGCCAGCTGGGGACAGGGGGCTTACGAGCAGTACTTC. Protein product: CASWGQGAYEQYF.